This T cell receptor (beta chain) was documented in a study of shared clonotypes between healthy human individuals (dated by TCRdb to 2018 to 2020). Some background on the complete study: A couple of women and a few men aged 18 to 49 years were included in the cohort. Per donor, three plates each were used for CD4 naive and CD4 memory, two for CD8 naive, and one for CD8 memory. To estimate repertoire size and how much clonotypes are shared between individuals, the study performed deep sequencing of blood TCR repertoires from a handful of healthy adults. To increase sequencing depth and limit assay-specific biases, different laboratories used diverse techniques to prepare libraries and sequence TCR repertoires. Each donor's leukapheresis produced roughly between roughly 0.85 and 10 billion PBMCs.

CD8 naive samples consisted of CD45RO-negative cells that were positively selected for CCR7, yielding a CD45RA+CCR7+ population without TemRA cells. Healthy HIV-negative adults with no recently reported acute infections or vaccinations were included as donors. Only Caucasian adults living in Nashville, Tennessee, USA were represented among the donors. Blood was obtained by leukapheresis, after which PBMCs were separated by Ficoll-Histopaque density gradient centrifugation and cryopreserved in liquid nitrogen vapor phase. Purity and quantity of every magnetically sorted T cell population were checked by analytical flow cytometry. Each sorted fraction had its genomic DNA isolated and then quantified by UV absorbance on a Nanodrop 2000c. Turning to this clone: Its antigen is not yet known. Per-nucleotide qualities are absent, and no much larger clonotype sits a single base away.

The germline V gene encodes CDR1 SGDLS and CDR2 YYNGEE. The V end loses 3 bases and the J end loses 3 bases, and a stretch of 7 bases separates them. The CDR3 measures 13 amino acids from cysteine to phenylalanine. Only CDR3 DNA remains: 39 bases, in frame from the first base. Using the deep immunoSEQ assay, TCR CDR3 regions were amplified from genomic DNA by multiplex PCR. Extracted genomic DNA from each cell subset was distributed evenly across all wells of several immunoSEQ 96-well plates, and each plate was treated as a replicate. For sorted subsets, around 200 ng genomic DNA, equal to about 30,000 T cell genomes, was loaded into each replicate PCR. Purified libraries were quantified with a Qubit 3.0 fluorometer, sized on a Bioanalyzer 2100, and re-quantified with the KAPA Library Quantification kit. Every immunoSEQ 96-well plate was sequenced on a dedicated single-read 150-cycle Illumina NextSeq 550 flow cell. The authors' analysis ran thus. Because the immunoSEQ output held only junctional sequences and lacked quality scores, the filtering could not match the filtering applied to full-length reads. Sequences were annotated with PyIR, a Python wrapper for IgBLAST v1.9, using IMGT germline references to assign V/J genes and CDR3. Any read was removed if the V/J assignment was weak (E-value above 1e-6), the CDR3 was missing, or the read contained stop codons, out-of-frame junctions, or ambiguous translated residues. A V3J clonotype was defined by an identical inferred V gene, J gene, and CDR3 amino acid sequence. Percentage overlap between repertoires was calculated by dividing the number of shared unique clonotypes by the size of the smaller repertoire. Repertoire richness was assessed with RTK rarefaction, the Chao1 estimator, and Recon v2.1 estimates of unobserved clonotypes. OLGA was used to compute generation probabilities for all TCRbeta clonotypes that the gDNA method yielded from a handful of donors. Here the immuneACCESS table is served through TCRdb, limited to in-frame sequences with V and J called. Missing clones are a known gap in these copies; in checked studies unresolved V genes cover under half, and the rest lacks a known reason. The V and J calls and clone size were taken over from that table, and D and trimming were inferred from the DNA. This sample has around 610,000 clones in its table, and roughly 95% of those were observed once. The ten top clones hold around 0.1% of the sample.

The paper as a whole reports these results and caveats: When four donors were compared, the shared fraction of clonotypes was about 5% for naive CD4, roughly 3.3% for naive CD8, more than 2% for memory CD4, and 0.35% to 0.4% for memory CD8. Naive subsets generally had larger estimated clonotype richness than memory subsets. The small number of donors limited the genetic and exposure-history diversity represented. Pairwise subsampling led to the expectation that sequencing depth would affect the degree of clonotype sharing among donors. Sampling was restricted to blood, and TCR repertoires in tissue are likely to differ from TCR repertoires in blood. Incomplete sequencing was indicated by rarefaction of sorted-subset datasets, despite the large sequencing depth. Clonotypes shared by all four sorted-subset donors showed higher generation probabilities than non-shared clonotypes.

The sequence joins TRBV9 to TRBJ1-5; the best D guess is TRBD1, with 6 bases matching. The sequence derives from a woman aged 25 to 45 in good health. Sequencing used naive CD8+ T cells sorted from blood. What the cell subset or site label conveys for this sample: CD45RA+CCR7+. The DNA reads TGTGCCAGCAGCGGGGACATCAATCAGCCCCAGCATTTT. It is translated as CASSGDINQPQHF.